These 18 T cell receptor beta chains were sequenced from one sample in a study of CD8 T cells in ankylosing spondylitis. Study-level findings and limits: Seemingly characteristic of ankylosing spondylitis blood was a TCR beta motif consisting of about 8 highly homologous variants.

One entry per CDR3 protein results from TCRdb running MiXCR on the 5' RACE reads. The sample contains a few hundred thousand distinct CDR3 sequences, roughly 17% of which appear only once. These TCRs are of unknown antigen specificity. The specimen sequenced was blood, either unsorted or a sorted T cell fraction (not recorded which). The receptors derive from a male donor with ankylosing spondylitis.

The V gene is TRBV5-1, the J gene TRBJ2-1; D ambiguous. The length of the CDR3 is 14 residues. Trimming cost V 3 bases and J 4 bases, with 11 bases left between them. Germline lookup yields CDR1 SGHRS and CDR2 YFSETQ. CDR3 sequence (DNA): TGCGCCAGCAGCTCGCTGAACGCATACAATGAGCAGTTCTTC. Amino acids: CASSSLNAYNEQFF.

The chain couples TRBV7-3 to TRBJ2-7; 10 bases map to TRBD1. Germline assignment: CDR1 SGHTA and CDR2 FQGTGA. The CDR3 is 15 residues long. Losses at the gene ends were 1 base for V and 4 bases for J; bases not matched to a gene: 4. The CDR3 nucleotides are TGTGCCAGCAGCTTAATGGGGACAGGGGCGTACGAGCAGTACTTC. Translated, it gives CASSLMGTGAYEQYF. Combining the CDR3 with reference TRBV7-3 and TRBJ2-7 gives the whole variable domain GAGVSQTPSNKVTEKGKYVELRCDPISGHTALYWYRQSLGQGPEFLIYFQGTGAADDSGLPNDRFFAVRPEGSVSTLKIQRTERGDSAVYLCASSLMGTGAYEQYFGPGTRLTVT.

This chain uses TRBV5-6 with TRBJ2-3; 7 nucleotides match TRBD2. Germline assignment: CDR1 SGHDT and CDR2 YYEEEE. Losses at the gene ends were 5 bases for V and 1 base for J; bases not matched to a gene: 10. The CDR3 consists of 16 residues. The CDR3 DNA reads TGTGCCAGCAGGTGGACGGGGGGACGGGGCACAGATACGCAGTATTTT. It translates to CASRWTGGRGTDTQYF.

The rearrangement links TRBV6-1 to TRBJ1-1; D might be TRBD1 (5 bases). Germline CDR1 reads MNHNS; CDR2 reads SASEGT. CDR3 length: 15 amino acids. The V and J ends lost 3 bases and 0 bases respectively, with 11 bases between them. The CDR3 here is CASSDWAGMNTEAFF. Written as DNA, the CDR3 is TGTGCCAGCAGTGATTGGGCAGGGATGAACACTGAAGCTTTCTTT.

This clonotype was seen ten or more times. V gene TRBV5-1 combines with J gene TRBJ1-5; D not certain. From germline, CDR1 is SGHRS and CDR2 YFSETQ. CDR3 size: 13 residues. The germline V and J ends were trimmed by 0 bases and 2 bases, with 3 bases remaining between them. For the CDR3, the DNA is TGCGCCAGCAGCTTGGACGGCAATCAGCCCCAGCATTTT. Its protein is CASSLDGNQPQHF.

The chain recombines TRBV5-1 with TRBJ2-5; 11 bases map to TRBD2. CDR1 is SGHRS, CDR2 YFSETQ, per germline. The CDR3 is made up of 15 amino acids. The V and J ends lost 5 bases and 1 base, in that order; junction bases with no gene match: 4. For the CDR3, the DNA is TGCGCCAGCAGGAGTAGCGGGGGGGCCCAAGAGACCCAGTACTTC. Translated: CASRSSGGAQETQYF.

CDR3 sequence: CASTSANSYNEQFF. Here the CDR3 DNA reads TGTGCCAGCACTTCTGCAAACTCCTACAATGAGCAGTTCTTC. The chain joins TRBV2 to TRBJ2-1; D is unclear. Germline CDR1 reads SNHLY; CDR2 reads FYNNEI. This CDR3 has 14 residues. V was cut by 7 bases and J by 0 bases, with 10 bases left in between.

The chain recombines TRBV9 with TRBJ2-4; D is perhaps TRBD2 (6 bases). Looked up from germline, CDR1 is SGDLS and CDR2 is YYNGEE. With 0 bases removed from V and 9 bases from J, the gap between germline ends came to 13 bases. The CDR3 covers 14 residues. The CDR3 DNA reads as TGTGCCAGCAGCGTAGCCTGGGGGACTGGCATTCAGTACTTC. Protein product: CASSVAWGTGIQYF. Supplemented by reference TRBV9 and TRBJ2-4, the full variable domain reads DSGVTQTPKHLITATGQRVTLRCSPRSGDLSVYWYQQSLDQGLQFLIQYYNGEERAKGNILERFSAQQFPDLHSELNLSSLELGDSALYFCASSVAWGTGIQYFGAGTRLSVL.

The gene calls are TRBV29-1 and TRBJ2-5; 7 bases match TRBD2. CDR1 is SQVTM and CDR2 is ANQGSEA in the germline V gene. The CDR3 has 13 residues. With V trimmed by 4 bases and J by 5 bases, 7 bases remained unmatched. The CDR3 loop reads CSVAGIGGETQYF. The CDR3 DNA follows: TGCAGCGTTGCTGGGATCGGGGGGGAGACCCAGTACTTC. Full variable domain (outside the CDR3, taken from reference TRBV29-1 and TRBJ2-5): SAVISQKPSRDICQRGTSLTIQCQVDSQVTMMFWYRQQPGQSLTLIATANQGSEATYESGFVIDKFPISRPNLTFSTLTVSNMSPEDSSIYLCSVAGIGGETQYFGPGTRLLVL.

This clonotype was detected many times. The J gene is TRBJ1-1, the V gene TRBV5-1; possible D gene TRBD1, 5 bases. The CDR3 consists of 12 residues. V lost 2 bases and J lost 7, with 9 bases in between. The germline V gene has CDR1 SGHRS and CDR2 YFSETQ. The CDR3 is CASSFAGLEAFF. CDR3 nucleotides: TGCGCCAGCAGCTTTGCGGGGCTTGAAGCTTTCTTT. The variable domain in full, with the rest retrieved from reference TRBV5-1 and TRBJ1-1, is KAGVTQTPRYLIKTRGQQVTLSCSPISGHRSVSWYQQTPGQGLQFLFEYFSETQRNKGNFPGRFSGRQFSNSRSEMNVSTLELGDSALYLCASSFAGLEAFFGQGTRLTVV.

CDR3 region: CASSGGTGGAQESSYNEQFF. The CDR3 DNA follows: TGCGCCAGCAGCGGAGGGACTGGAGGGGCCCAGGAGAGCTCCTACAATGAGCAGTTCTTC. This chain uses TRBV5-1 with TRBJ2-1; possibly TRBD2 for D (6 bases). V was clipped by 4 bases and J by 0 bases, with 26 bases between them. There are 20 residues in the CDR3. The germline CDR1 and CDR2 sequences are SGHRS and YFSETQ.

This clonotype was seen more than once but under ten times. The chain couples TRBV20-1 to TRBJ1-1, with a weak D call TRBD1 (5 bases). Trimming shortened V by 0 bases and J by 0 bases, and 11 bases separated the two germline ends. The V gene's germline CDR1 is DFQATT and CDR2 SNEGSKA (reference sequence). The CDR3 is 15 residues long. CDR3 protein: CSARDGGNLNTEAFF. CDR3 nucleotide sequence: TGCAGTGCTAGAGATGGGGGTAATCTGAACACTGAAGCTTTCTTT.

This clonotype occurred many times. The chain is built from TRBV11-2 and TRBJ2-2; 8 positions agree with TRBD2. Germline loops: CDR1 SGHAT, CDR2 FQNNGV. J was trimmed by 0 bases and V by 5 bases; bases with no gene match: 2. The CDR3 is 15 residues long. The CDR3 sequence is CASSPLAANTGELFF. For the CDR3, the DNA is TGTGCCAGCAGCCCACTAGCGGCGAACACCGGGGAGCTGTTTTTT.

The count of this clonotype is one. This sequence joins TRBV28 and TRBJ2-5; 11 nucleotides match TRBD2. V lost 3 bases to trimming and J lost 5 bases; unmatched junction nucleotides: 11. CDR3 length: 17 amino acids. CDR1 and CDR2 (germline): MDHEN, SYDVKM. The CDR3 sequence is CASSFGGSGRARETQYF. In DNA form, the CDR3 reads TGTGCCAGCAGTTTCGGCGGTAGCGGGAGGGCTCGGGAGACCCAGTACTTC.

This clonotype was seen a handful of times. The chain is built from TRBV6-5 and TRBJ2-1; D may match TRBD1 or TRBD2 (8 bases each). The CDR3 loop spans 17 amino acids. V was trimmed by 4 bases and J by 5 bases, leaving 21 bases between them. In germline, CDR1 is MNHEY, CDR2 SVGAGI. Written as DNA, the CDR3 is TGTGCCAGCAGTTCCCCCGGGGGGGACAGGTCACACAATGAGCAGTTCTTC. Its protein is CASSSPGGDRSHNEQFF.

The chain links TRBV5-1 to TRBJ1-6; 7 bases line up with TRBD1. Looked up from germline, CDR1 is SGHRS and CDR2 is YFSETQ. The CDR3 is made up of 16 amino acids. The junction had 9 bases not matched to a gene; V was cut back by 4 bases and J by 5 bases. CDR3 residues: CASSKGRDRNNSPLHF. CDR3 nucleotides: TGCGCCAGCAGCAAGGGACGGGACAGAAATAATTCACCCCTCCACTTT.

This clonotype was seen only a few times. The gene calls are TRBV5-1 and TRBJ2-2; possibly TRBD1 for D (5 bases). CDR3 length equals 15 residues. Germline loops: CDR1 SGHRS, CDR2 YFSETQ. The V gene lost 2 bases and the J gene lost 4 bases, with 12 bases spanning the gap. The CDR3 region is CASSLGVLGTGELFF. The CDR3 bases are TGCGCCAGCAGCTTAGGGGTGTTGGGCACCGGGGAGCTGTTTTTT.

V and J are TRBV3-1 and TRBJ2-3, with TRBD1 matching 8 bases. V lost 4 bases and J lost 1; bases outside the gene matches: 25. CDR1 is LGHDT, CDR2 YNNKEL, per germline (reference sequence). The CDR3 is 22 amino acids. The DNA of the CDR3 is TGTGCCAGCAGCCGGGGATTCCCGCAGGGGGCCGCAAGGAACCCACGCACAGATACGCAGTATTTT. Translating it yields CASSRGFPQGAARNPRTDTQYF.